This T cell receptor beta chain was sequenced in a study of radiation and T cells in renal cell carcinoma. Whole-study results and caveats: Pretreatment tumor biopsies were lacking, so baseline clonotypes are unknown.

About this clone: No antigen is known for it.

Time point here: blood 4 weeks post-SBRT, at nephrectomy. The treatment here: 15 Gy SBRT to primary tumor, nephrectomy 4 weeks later. Nephrectomy followed 15 Gy stereotactic body radiation by 4 weeks. After SBRT, blood was collected at 2 and 4 weeks, plus baseline. The tumor was a clear cell renal cell carcinoma. Germline lookup yields CDR1 KGHSH and CDR2 LQKENI. The CDR3 is made up of 15 amino acids. V gave up 2 bases and J gave up 2 bases; unmatched junction bases: 2. Sequencing was performed with immunoSEQ multiplex PCR; in TCRdb, only in-frame clones are kept and a portion is missing. The table lists fewer than 200,000 clones, about 87% of them singletons, with around 11% in the top ten.

The receptor comes from a woman aged 45-65 years with renal cell carcinoma. Sequences were derived from blood, sampled from a patient whose treatment included radiotherapy and nephrectomy. The chain uses TRBV18 and TRBJ2-3; 9 nucleotides agree with TRBD2. The CDR3 sequence is CASSPEGLATDTQYF. CDR3 nucleotides: TGTGCCAGCTCACCAGAGGGACTAGCCACAGATACGCAGTATTTT.